This TCR beta chain was sequenced in a study of blood T cell repertoires in COVID-19. The wider study: Samples came from the United States, Italy and Spain, spanning acute and convalescent COVID-19. Sample material is recorded as cDNA or gDNA derived from T cells, B-cell-depleted T cells, or PBMCs.

This CDR3 region has 14 residues. Per the germline V gene, CDR1 is LNHDA and CDR2 is SQIVND (reference sequence). Trimming removed 10 bases at V and 0 bases at J, with 13 bases between. Per the original data handling: Nucleated cell number was recorded as an estimate derived from reference gene primer amplification. Libraries were prepared by immunoSEQ multiplex PCR; TCRdb keeps only in-frame clonotypes and omits some of them. V and J calls and clone size are those listed in that table; D and trimming were worked out from the DNA. The sample contains 81,000 or so clones, around nine tenths of which appear only once.

The rearrangement links TRBV19 to TRBJ1-5, with TRBD1 as a possible D gene (5 bases). The origin of this receptor is a man in his 70s with active or convalescent COVID-19. Sequencing was done on a sample of peripheral blood. CDR3 in DNA: TGTGCCACTTCAGGGTTTTATAGCAATCAGCCCCAGCATTTT. Its translation is CATSGFYSNQPQHF. The full variable domain, in which reference TRBV19 and TRBJ1-5 provide the parts outside the CDR3, is DGGITQSPKYLFRKEGQNVTLSCEQNLNHDAMYWYRQDPGQGLRLIYYSQIVNDFQKGDIAEGYSVSREKKESFPLTVTSAQKNPTAFYLCATSGFYSNQPQHFGDGTRLSIL.